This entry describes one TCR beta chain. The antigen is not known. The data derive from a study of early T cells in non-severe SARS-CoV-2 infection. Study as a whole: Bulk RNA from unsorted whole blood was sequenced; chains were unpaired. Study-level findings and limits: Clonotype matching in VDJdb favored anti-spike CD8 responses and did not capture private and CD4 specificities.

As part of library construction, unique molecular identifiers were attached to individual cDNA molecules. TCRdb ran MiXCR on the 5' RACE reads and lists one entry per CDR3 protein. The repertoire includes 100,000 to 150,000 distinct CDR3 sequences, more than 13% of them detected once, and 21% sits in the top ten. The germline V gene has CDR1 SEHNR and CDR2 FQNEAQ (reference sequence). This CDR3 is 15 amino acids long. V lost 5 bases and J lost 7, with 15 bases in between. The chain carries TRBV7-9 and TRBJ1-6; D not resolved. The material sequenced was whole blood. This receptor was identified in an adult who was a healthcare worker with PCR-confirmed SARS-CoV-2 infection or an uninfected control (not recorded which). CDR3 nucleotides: TGTGCCAGCAGCGTACCCGGTACCCTAAATTCACCCCTCCACTTT. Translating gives CASSVPGTLNSPLHF.